The rows below give T cell receptor beta chains drawn from one sample of a study of cytomegalovirus exposure and HLA in healthy donors. This table comes from immunoSEQ multiplex PCR, and its TCRdb copy is limited to in-frame clones, with some not included. Seen in this sample are approximately 150,000 clones; the ten most common clones hold about 2.2%. Sequencing input: PBMCs. The receptors were gathered from a woman under 30 in good health and CMV-seronegative. Both conserved end residues are part of each CDR3. The D gene is left open where the match is weak.

J gene,V gene,D gene,CDR3 DNA,CDR3 protein
TRBJ2-3,TRBV30,TRBD1,TGTGCCTGGAGTGTAAATGGACAGGGAAAGGCGTATTTT,CAWSVNGQGKAYF
TRBJ2-5,TRBV6-5,TRBD2,TGTGCCAGCAGTTGGACTAGCGGGGGGGAGACCCAGTACTTC,CASSWTSGGETQYF
TRBJ1-3,TRBV7-6,-,TGTGCCAGCAGCCTCCGGGGCTCGGCGGGAAACACCATACATTTT,CASSLRGSAGNTIHF
TRBJ2-3,TRBV19,-,TGTGCCAGTAGTATTGAGGGTGGGGCAGATACGCAGTATTTT,CASSIEGGADTQYF
TRBJ2-3,TRBV7-8,TRBD2,TGTGCCAGCAGCGAACTAGCGGGCATCACAGATACGCAGTATTTT,CASSELAGITDTQYF
TRBJ1-1,TRBV7-8,-,TGTGCCAGCAGCCCCTTTCCTGAAGCTTTCTTT,CASSPFPEAFF
TRBJ1-5,TRBV4-1,-,TGCGCCAGCAGCCAAAGCCCTACGGGGGAGGGGGATCAGCCCCAGCATTTT,CASSQSPTGEGDQPQHF
TRBJ2-7,TRBV18,TRBD2,TGTGCCAGCTCACCCTTCGGTAGCGGGAGGCTTAGCTCCTACGAGCAGTACTTC,CASSPFGSGRLSSYEQYF
TRBJ1-3,TRBV5-1,-,TGCGCCAGCAGCTTGGTGGCAGACTCTGGAAACACCATATATTTT,CASSLVADSGNTIYF
TRBJ1-5,TRBV6-1,-,TGTGCCAGCAGTGAAGCAGAGAACAATCAGCCCCAGCATTTT,CASSEAENNQPQHF
TRBJ1-3,TRBV5-6,-,TGTGCCAGCAGTTCACTTACAGGGCCCCTCTCTGGAAACACCATATATTTT,CASSSLTGPLSGNTIYF
TRBJ2-1,TRBV4-1,TRBD2,TGCGCCAGCAGCCACTCTAGCGGGCGGTCCTACAATGAGCAGTTCTTC,CASSHSSGRSYNEQFF
TRBJ1-2,TRBV5-1,TRBD1,TGCGCCAGCAGCAGCCGGGACAGGGGGACCCAGGATGGCTACACCTTC,CASSSRDRGTQDGYTF
TRBJ1-1,TRBV21-1,-,TGTGCCAGCAGCAAAGGAGGCAGACCCATGAACACTGAAGCTTTCTTT,CASSKGGRPMNTEAFF
TRBJ2-5,TRBV7-9,TRBD1,TGTGCCAGCAGCAAAAGTGGGACAGGGGGCCTGGGAGAGACCCAGTACTTC,CASSKSGTGGLGETQYF
TRBJ2-7,TRBV10-1,TRBD2,TGCGCCAGCAGTGAGGCGGGGGGCAGGGAGGGAGAGCAGTACTTC,CASSEAGGREGEQYF
TRBJ1-1,TRBV19,TRBD1,TGTGCCAGTAGTATAGGCCTCACAGGGGAGACTGAAGCTTTCTTT,CASSIGLTGETEAFF
TRBJ1-2,TRBV28,TRBD1,TGTGCCACCCCAGACAGGGGTCGGTATGGCTACACCTTC,CATPDRGRYGYTF
TRBJ1-1,TRBV6-1,-,TGTGCCAGCAGTGAAGCGCCGGGGGGCGCGGGGAACACTGAAGCTTTCTTT,CASSEAPGGAGNTEAFF
TRBJ2-5,TRBV27,TRBD1,TGTGCCAGCAGACCAACCGGGACAGGTGTATCCCAGTACTTC,CASRPTGTGVSQYF
TRBJ2-7,TRBV28,-,TGTGCCAGCAGTTTCTCCGCTAGGGAGCAGTACTTC,CASSFSAREQYF
TRBJ1-2,TRBV15,TRBD1,TGTGCCACCAGCAGAGACCGGACAGGCAGCTATGGCTACACCTTC,CATSRDRTGSYGYTF
TRBJ2-7,TRBV5-1,-,TGCGCCAGCAGCTCCTCCGGCGGCTACGAGCAGTACTTC,CASSSSGGYEQYF
TRBJ1-1,TRBV28,TRBD1,TGTGCCAGCAGTGCTTGGGACAGGCCTTACACTGAAGCTTTCTTT,CASSAWDRPYTEAFF
TRBJ1-4,TRBV5-6,-,TGTGCCAGCAGCGGAATACAGGGAGTTCGAGAAAAACTGTTTTTT,CASSGIQGVREKLFF
TRBJ2-3,TRBV27,TRBD2,TGTGCCAGCAGTTTGGGACTAGCGGTCACAGATACGCAGTATTTT,CASSLGLAVTDTQYF
TRBJ2-3,TRBV11-2,-,TGTGCCAGCAGCTTGCAGGGAGGCGAGACAGATACGCAGTATTTT,CASSLQGGETDTQYF
TRBJ1-1,TRBV13,-,TGTGCCAGCAGCCCCCCGGGCACTGAAGCTTTCTTT,CASSPPGTEAFF